This T cell receptor beta chain was sequenced during a study of long-term antiretroviral therapy in people with HIV. The CDR3 spans 14 residues. Germline CDR1 is LGHNA and CDR2 is YSLEER. The V and J ends lost 0 bases and 7 bases respectively, with 9 bases between them. Sequencing relied on immunoSEQ assay v3.0, run at survey level. TCRdb's table, derived via immunoSEQ multiplex PCR, lists solely in-frame clones and lacks some. Here the sample spans approximately 26,000 clones, 65% to 80% being singletons. The TCR sequence derives from a woman aged 40 to 50 with HIV. Specimen: unsorted PBMCs, collected 1.2 years after starting antiretroviral therapy. The chain recombines TRBV4-3 with TRBJ1-4, with a possible D match to TRBD1 (6 bases). CDR3 coding DNA: TGCGCCAGCAGCCAAGAGGGCAGGGGTGAAAAACTGTTTTTT. Translated, it gives CASSQEGRGEKLFF.